This TCR beta chain was retrieved from a study of beta chain features in type 1 diabetes. Regarding the study as a whole: It was not settled here whether HLA type affects TCRB rearrangement.

The study reverse transcribed the entire isolated RNA, so it sequenced expressed TCRB transcripts. The assay was immunoSEQ multiplex PCR, and TCRdb's table has in-frame clones only and misses some. The profile shows more than 300,000 clones, around 13% of them singletons. This clone has just a few counts. What it binds is unknown. V dropped 5 bases and J dropped 6; count of bases not matched to a gene: 11. Germline CDR1 is SGHTA and CDR2 is FQGNSA. CDR3 size: 15 residues. This receptor was taken from a man aged 18 to 29 in good health. The chain joins TRBV7-2 to TRBJ2-3; TRBD2 matches at 7 bases. Material for sequencing was naive CD4+ T cells from blood. CDR3 in DNA: TGTGCCAGCAGCACCAGACTAGCCTTGGGGGATACGCAGTATTTT. This encodes CASSTRLALGDTQYF.